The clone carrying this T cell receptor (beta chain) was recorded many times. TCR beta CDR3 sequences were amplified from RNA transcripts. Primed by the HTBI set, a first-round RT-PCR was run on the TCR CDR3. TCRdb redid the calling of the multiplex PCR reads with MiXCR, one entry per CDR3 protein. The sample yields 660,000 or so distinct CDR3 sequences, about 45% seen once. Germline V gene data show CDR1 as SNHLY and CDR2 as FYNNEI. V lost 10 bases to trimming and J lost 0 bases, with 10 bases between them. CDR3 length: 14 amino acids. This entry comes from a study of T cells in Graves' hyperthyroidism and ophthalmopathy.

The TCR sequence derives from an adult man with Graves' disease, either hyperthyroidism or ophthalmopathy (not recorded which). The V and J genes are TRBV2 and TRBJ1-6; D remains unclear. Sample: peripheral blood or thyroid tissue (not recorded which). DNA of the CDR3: TGTGCCACCAAATTGAGCTCCTATAATTCACCCCTCCACTTT. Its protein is CATKLSSYNSPLHF.